This T cell receptor beta chain stems from a study of cytomegalovirus exposure and HLA in healthy donors. Study-wide background: Early released data comprised 75 million to 100 million unique TCRs from HLA-typed donors. Study-wide results and caveats: The majority of CMV-associated TCR beta chains were reported as apparently HLA-restricted in a later analysis. As immune exposure information, only CMV serostatus was available. A later analysis linked 15,000 to 20,000 TCR beta sequences to HLA alleles at 0.05 false discovery rate.

Of note for this clone: The antigen is unknown. Different DNA sequences within this sample yield the same CDR3.

Primers for the PCR totalled 60 Vbeta and 13 Jbeta. Some clones are missing from TCRdb's copy, which holds only in-frame ones; the method was immunoSEQ multiplex PCR. The sample contains around 130,000 clones, roughly three quarters of which appear only once. V gave up 4 bases and J gave up 5 bases; unmatched junction bases: 6. Per germline, CDR1 SGHVS and CDR2 FQNEAQ. This CDR3 is built from 14 residues. The material sequenced was PBMCs. The V and J genes are TRBV7-8 and TRBJ1-1, with 8 bases identical to TRBD1. This TCR came from a woman aged 55-70 years in good health and CMV-seronegative. This chain's CDR3 is CASSSLQGGTEAFF. CDR3 DNA sequence: TGTGCCAGCAGCTCTCTACAGGGGGGAACTGAAGCTTTCTTT.